A single sample is the source of the 28 T cell receptor beta chains below, sequenced in a study of blood T cell repertoires in COVID-19. TCRdb's table, derived via immunoSEQ multiplex PCR, lists solely in-frame clones and lacks some. The table lists tens of thousands of clones, 70% to 85% of them singletons. Sequencing was done on a sample of peripheral blood. Every receptor here comes from a woman in her sixties in a cohort sampled during active or convalescent COVID-19.

In regard to this clone: A much more abundant neighbour one base away suggests this may be a read error. This sequence joins TRBV6-4 and TRBJ1-2, with 7 bases that match TRBD1. The germline V gene has CDR1 MRHNA and CDR2 SNTAGT. The trim removed 3 bases at V and 4 bases at J, leaving 2 bases unmatched. CDR3 length equals 13 residues. The CDR3 nucleotides are TGTGCCAGCAGTGATCAGGGGGGCTATGGCTACACCTTC. This sequence encodes CASSDQGGYGYTF.

The V and J genes are TRBV5-4 and TRBJ1-2; the match to TRBD1 covers 12 bases. V gave up 0 bases and J gave up 0 bases; unmatched junction bases: 3. From germline, CDR1 is SGHNT and CDR2 YYREEE (reference sequence). The CDR3 is 17 amino acids. CDR3 nucleotides: TGTGCCAGCAGCTTGGGGGACAGGGGGCGCCCTAACTATGGCTACACCTTC. As protein: CASSLGDRGRPNYGYTF.

Remarks on this clone: Mismatch with germline at one junction end may stem from a read error. The gene calls are TRBV7-8 and TRBJ2-5; 12 bases align to TRBD2. Germline CDR1 SGHVS, CDR2 FQNEAQ. This CDR3 contains 15 residues. The CDR3 loop is CASSLAGGIQETQYF. The DNA for the CDR3 is TGTGCCAGCAGCCTAGCGGGGGGGATCCAAGAGACCCAGTACTTC.

The chain has TRBV14 and TRBJ1-4; maybe TRBD1 (5 bases). Germline-derived CDR1 and CDR2 are SGHDN and FVKESK. CDR3 length equals 16 residues. V was pared by 2 bases and J by 3 bases, with 13 bases between. In DNA, the CDR3 is TGTGCCAGCAGCCAACTATCAGGGTTAGCTAATGAAAAACTGTTTTTT. Encoded protein: CASSQLSGLANEKLFF.

The DNA of the CDR3 is TGTGCCAGCAGCTTGGGAGGTCAACTAGCGGGGGGGCTCGATGAGCAGTTCTTC. Translating gives CASSLGGQLAGGLDEQFF. The chain carries TRBV5-5 and TRBJ2-1, with 13 bases lining up with TRBD2. With 0 bases clipped from V and 8 bases from J, the junction kept 11 bases outside the gene matches. CDR1 and CDR2 (germline): SGHKS, YYEKEE (reference sequence). This CDR3 spans 18 amino acids.

V gene TRBV10-3 combines with J gene TRBJ1-5, with D possibly TRBD1 on 6 matching bases. CDR1 ENHRY and CDR2 SYGVKD come from the germline V gene. V shed 3 bases and J shed 0 bases, with 12 bases lying between them. The CDR3 covers 16 residues. CDR3 bases: TGTGCCATCAGTGACCCTACAGGGACTAGCAATCAGCCCCAGCATTTT. Translated: CAISDPTGTSNQPQHF.

This clone showed up just a few times. The rearrangement joins TRBV20-1 to TRBJ2-1, with D unresolved. Germline V gene data show CDR1 as DFQATT and CDR2 as SNEGSKA (reference sequence). CDR3 length: 11 residues. Trimming took 5 bases from V and 8 from J, leaving 10 bases between them. CDR3: CSAAAEDEQFF. The CDR3, as DNA: TGCAGTGCTGCGGCTGAGGATGAGCAGTTCTTC.

J is TRBJ2-4 and V is TRBV4-1; possible D gene TRBD1, 5 bases. The germline CDR1 and CDR2 sequences are MGHRA and YSYEKL. V lost 4 bases and J 2 bases, leaving 15 bases between the germline ends. CDR3 length equals 16 residues. This CDR3 is CASSRTLSMTKNIQYF. The CDR3 DNA reads TGCGCCAGCAGCCGGACACTTTCTATGACCAAAAACATTCAGTACTTC.

V gene TRBV28 combines with J gene TRBJ2-5; 10 nucleotides line up with TRBD2. Germline loops: CDR1 MDHEN, CDR2 SYDVKM. V lost 4 bases, J lost 3 bases, and 5 bases stayed unmatched. This CDR3 has 15 amino acids. Here the CDR3 reads CASSSPLAGKETQYF. The CDR3 region has the DNA TGTGCCAGCAGTTCCCCACTAGCGGGAAAAGAGACCCAGTACTTC.

The chain links TRBV5-1 to TRBJ2-1; TRBD2 matches at 8 bases. The CDR3 runs 16 residues. Germline loops: CDR1 SGHRS, CDR2 YFSETQ. V dropped 4 bases and J dropped 4; count of bases not matched to a gene: 10. CDR3 region: CASSTHSGEVYNEQFF. The CDR3 DNA reads as TGCGCCAGCAGCACCCATAGCGGGGAGGTATACAATGAGCAGTTCTTC.

CDR3 in DNA: TGTGCCAGCAGCTCATTAGAGACCCAGTACTTC. Translating gives CASSSLETQYF. This chain connects TRBV7-9 to TRBJ2-5; no reliable D call. From germline, CDR1 is SEHNR and CDR2 FQNEAQ (reference sequence). The CDR3 extends over 11 amino acids. V lost 4 bases and J 4 bases, leaving 4 bases between the germline ends.

This clone showed up just once. An end of the junction does not agree with germline; a read error may underlie this. The chain couples TRBV18 to TRBJ2-2, with D perhaps matching TRBD2 (6 bases). CDR1 and CDR2 from the germline V gene are KGHSH and LQKENI. This CDR3 is 16 amino acids long. CDR3 nucleotide sequence: TGTGCCAACTCACCATGGGCAGACGGGGGCACCGGGGAGCTGTTTTTT. It translates to CANSPWADGGTGELFF.

This chain connects TRBV14 to TRBJ2-1; possible D gene TRBD1, 5 bases. The CDR3 covers 15 residues. V dropped 4 bases and J dropped 10 bases, with 20 bases sitting between them. Germline CDR1 and CDR2: SGHDN and FVKESK. CDR3 bases: TGTGCCAGCAGCCCAGTCCGGCTGGCGTGGGGCGAGCAGTTCTTC. Protein: CASSPVRLAWGEQFF.

This sequence joins TRBV27 and TRBJ2-1; 12 nucleotides match TRBD2. The CDR3 runs to 16 residues. CDR1 and CDR2 (germline): MNHEY, SMNVEV (reference sequence). V trimming: 4 bases; J trimming: 9 bases; junction bases outside the gene matches: 10. The DNA for the CDR3 is TGTGCCAGCAGTTCGCTAGGACTAGCGGGGATTACTGAGCAGTTCTTC. Encoded protein: CASSSLGLAGITEQFF.

This clone was recorded once. V and J are TRBV21-1 and TRBJ2-4; the table assigns TRBD2, which was not confirmed against the DNA. TRBV21-1 is termed a pseudogene. CDR3 length equals 15 residues. The CDR3 sequence is CASSNQPSRGGIQYF. CDR3 bases: TGTGCCAGCAGCAATCAACCTTCGCGAGGAGGCATTCAGTACTTC.

The gene calls are TRBV28 and TRBJ1-5, with 9 positions matching TRBD1. Per the germline V gene, CDR1 is MDHEN and CDR2 is SYDVKM. The CDR3 is made up of 16 amino acids. V shed 3 bases, J shed 5 bases, and the junction held 8 bases outside the gene matches. The CDR3 nucleotides are TGTGCCAGCAGTTTGAGGGGACAGGGAAAACATCAGCCCCAGCATTTT. Protein sequence: CASSLRGQGKHQPQHF.

The rearrangement links TRBV11-2 to TRBJ2-3; possibly TRBD2 for D (7 bases). Trimming took off 5 bases at V and 4 bases at J, with 16 bases between the two ends. Per the germline V gene, CDR1 is SGHAT and CDR2 is FQNNGV. The CDR3 loop spans 15 amino acids. CDR3 region: CASSRHGGRSDTQYF. The DNA of the CDR3 is TGTGCCAGCAGCCGACACGGGGGGCGATCAGATACGCAGTATTTT. Combining the CDR3 with reference TRBV11-2 and TRBJ2-3 gives the whole variable domain EAGVAQSPRYKIIEKRQSVAFWCNPISGHATLYWYQQILGQGPKLLIQFQNNGVVDDSQLPKDRFSAERLKGVDSTLKIQPAKLEDSAVYLCASSRHGGRSDTQYFGPGTRLTVL.

The chain is built from TRBV5-1 and TRBJ1-2, with 10 bases fitting TRBD1. V was clipped by 3 bases and J by 4 bases; unmatched bases: 15. The CDR3 loop spans 18 amino acids. Germline V CDR1 and CDR2: SGHRS, YFSETQ. The CDR3 is CASSWGPGQGKGLYGYTF. The CDR3 DNA follows: TGCGCCAGCAGCTGGGGTCCGGGACAGGGGAAAGGTCTCTATGGCTACACCTTC.

In nucleotides, the CDR3 is TGTGCCACCAGCAGATCCAGGGGCTACGAGCAGTACTTC. It translates to CATSRSRGYEQYF. The chain employs TRBV15 and TRBJ2-7, with TRBD1 as a possible D gene (6 bases). The CDR3 covers 13 residues. V was shortened by 2 bases and J by 3 bases, with 8 bases between the two germline ends. Germline-derived CDR1 and CDR2 are LNHNV and YYDKDF (reference sequence).

The genes are TRBV4-2 and TRBJ1-4; 10 bases are shared with TRBD1. V lost 6 bases to trimming and J lost 5 bases; unmatched junction nucleotides: 6. CDR3 length: 15 amino acids. Germline assignment: CDR1 LGHNA and CDR2 YNFKEQ. The CDR3 loop reads CASSKPGQGNEKLFF. CDR3 nucleotides: TGTGCCAGCAGTAAGCCGGGACAGGGGAATGAAAAACTGTTTTTT.

The V and J genes are TRBV5-6 and TRBJ1-1, with D perhaps TRBD1 (6 bases). Germline CDR1 SGHDT, CDR2 YYEEEE. The length of the CDR3 is 13 residues. V lost 4 bases and J lost 2, with 9 bases in between. The CDR3 bases are TGTGCCAGCAGCGTGGACAGAAACACTGAAGCTTTCTTT. Translation: CASSVDRNTEAFF.

The chain joins TRBV28 to TRBJ1-4; TRBD1 might be the D (6 bases). Germline CDR1 MDHEN, CDR2 SYDVKM. The CDR3 runs to 15 residues. V was trimmed by 8 bases and J by 8 bases, leaving 21 bases between them. CDR3 residues: CASAIPGVNHEKLFF. In DNA form, the CDR3 reads TGTGCCAGCGCCATTCCAGGGGTAAATCACGAAAAACTGTTTTTT.

This sequence joins TRBV2 and TRBJ2-5, with 10 bases identical to TRBD2. Germline V CDR1 and CDR2: SNHLY, FYNNEI. The CDR3 consists of 16 residues. V was pared by 6 bases and J by 5 bases, with 12 bases of the junction left unmatched. CDR3 DNA sequence: TGTGCCAGCAGGCCCACTAGCGGGGTCCTGGGGGAGACCCAGTACTTC. This sequence encodes CASRPTSGVLGETQYF.

The gene calls are TRBV6-6 and TRBJ1-1; D not certain. CDR3 size: 13 residues. Trimming removed 0 bases at V and 1 base at J, with 3 bases between. CDR1 and CDR2 (germline): MNHNY, SVGAGI (reference sequence). This chain's CDR3 is CASSYSRNTEAFF. As DNA, the CDR3 is TGTGCCAGCAGTTACTCGAGGAACACTGAAGCTTTCTTT.

The V gene is TRBV6-5, the J gene TRBJ1-3, with TRBD1 matching 8 bases. The CDR3 totals 15 residues. Looked up from germline, CDR1 is MNHEY and CDR2 is SVGAGI. The V gene end was trimmed by 4 bases and the J gene end by 4 bases; junction bases not matched to a gene: 6. This CDR3 is CASSFQGAPGNTIYF. CDR3 nucleotides: TGTGCCAGCAGTTTCCAGGGGGCGCCGGGAAACACCATATATTTT.

This clone was observed a few times. The chain carries TRBV5-1 and TRBJ2-3, with 12 bases fitting TRBD2. Unmatched junction bases numbered 11, after V lost 0 bases and J lost 3 bases. Germline loops: CDR1 SGHRS, CDR2 YFSETQ. The length of the CDR3 is 19 residues. The DNA for the CDR3 is TGCGCCAGCAGCTTGGACCGACTAGCGGGGGATTTTAATACAGATACGCAGTATTTT. Translation: CASSLDRLAGDFNTDTQYF.

V and J are TRBV5-1 and TRBJ2-1; TRBD2 matches 11 bases. The CDR3 spans 15 residues. CDR1 and CDR2 from the germline V gene are SGHRS and YFSETQ. After removal of 7 bases from V and 3 bases from J, the junction contained 6 bases not matched to a gene. The CDR3 DNA follows: TGCGCCAGCTCCTTACTAGCGGGGGTCTACAATGAGCAGTTCTTC. It codes for CASSLLAGVYNEQFF.

The V and J genes are TRBV19 and TRBJ1-1; 7 nucleotides match TRBD1. V lost 6 bases, J lost 8 bases, and 9 bases stayed unmatched. The CDR3 loop spans 13 amino acids. Germline assignment: CDR1 LNHDA and CDR2 SQIVND (reference sequence). The CDR3: CASRNRGYLEAFF. The CDR3 nucleotides read TGTGCCAGTAGAAACAGGGGTTACTTGGAAGCTTTCTTT. Full variable domain (remainder filled in from reference TRBV19 and TRBJ1-1): DGGITQSPKYLFRKEGQNVTLSCEQNLNHDAMYWYRQDPGQGLRLIYYSQIVNDFQKGDIAEGYSVSREKKESFPLTVTSAQKNPTAFYLCASRNRGYLEAFFGQGTRLTVV.